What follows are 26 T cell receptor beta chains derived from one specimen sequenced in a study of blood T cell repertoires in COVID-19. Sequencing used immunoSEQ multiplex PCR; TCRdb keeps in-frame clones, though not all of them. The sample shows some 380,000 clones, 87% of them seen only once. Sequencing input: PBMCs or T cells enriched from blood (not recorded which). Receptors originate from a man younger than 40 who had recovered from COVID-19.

CDR3 bases: TGTGCCAGCAGTTACTCTCGGACAAACTATGGCTACACCTTC. Its translation: CASSYSRTNYGYTF. This chain uses TRBV6-2 or TRBV6-3 with TRBJ1-2; tentatively, D is TRBD1 (5 bases). The CDR3 totals 14 residues. Germline CDR1 and CDR2: MNHEY and SVGEGT. With 0 bases removed from V and 2 bases from J, the gap between germline ends came to 7 bases.

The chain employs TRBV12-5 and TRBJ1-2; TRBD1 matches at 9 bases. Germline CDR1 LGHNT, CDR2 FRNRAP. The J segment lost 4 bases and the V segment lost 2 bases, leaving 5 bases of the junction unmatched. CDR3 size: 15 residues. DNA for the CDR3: TGTGCTAGTGGTTTGATAGGACAGGGGCGCTATGGCTACACCTTC. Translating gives CASGLIGQGRYGYTF. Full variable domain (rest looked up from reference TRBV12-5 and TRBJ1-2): DARVTQTPRHKVTEMGQEVTMRCQPILGHNTVFWYRQTMMQGLELLAYFRNRAPLDDSGMPKDRFSAEMPDATLATLKIQPSEPRDSAVYFCASGLIGQGRYGYTFGSGTRLTVV.

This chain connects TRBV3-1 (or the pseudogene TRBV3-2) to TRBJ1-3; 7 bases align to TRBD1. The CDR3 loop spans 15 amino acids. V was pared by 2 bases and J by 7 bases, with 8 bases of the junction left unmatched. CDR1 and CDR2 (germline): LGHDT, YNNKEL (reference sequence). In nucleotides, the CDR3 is TGTGCCAGCAGCCAACTACAGGGGAGACGGAACACCATATATTTT. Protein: CASSQLQGRRNTIYF.

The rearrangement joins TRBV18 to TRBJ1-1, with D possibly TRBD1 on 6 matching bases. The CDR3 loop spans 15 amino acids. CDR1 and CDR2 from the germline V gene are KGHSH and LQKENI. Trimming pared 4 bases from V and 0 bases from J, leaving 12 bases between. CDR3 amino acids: CASSLQGAMNTEAFF. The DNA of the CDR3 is TGTGCCAGCTCACTACAGGGCGCAATGAACACTGAAGCTTTCTTT.

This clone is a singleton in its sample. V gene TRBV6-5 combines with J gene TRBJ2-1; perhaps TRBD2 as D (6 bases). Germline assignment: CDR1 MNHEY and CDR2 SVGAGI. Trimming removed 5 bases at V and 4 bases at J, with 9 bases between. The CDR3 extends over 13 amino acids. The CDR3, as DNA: TGTGCCAGCAGTAGGAGCGGGTACAATGAGCAGTTCTTC. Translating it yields CASSRSGYNEQFF.

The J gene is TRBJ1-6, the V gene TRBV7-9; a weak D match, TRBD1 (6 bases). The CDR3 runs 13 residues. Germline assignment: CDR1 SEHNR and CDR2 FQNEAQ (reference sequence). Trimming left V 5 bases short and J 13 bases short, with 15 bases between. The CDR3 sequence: CASSVWTDMPLHF. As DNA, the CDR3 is TGTGCCAGCAGCGTATGGACAGACATGCCCCTCCACTTT.

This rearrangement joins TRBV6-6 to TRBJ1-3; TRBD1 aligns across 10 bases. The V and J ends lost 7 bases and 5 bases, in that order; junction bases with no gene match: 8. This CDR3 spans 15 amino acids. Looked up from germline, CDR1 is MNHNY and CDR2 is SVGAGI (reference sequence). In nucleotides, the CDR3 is TGTGCCAGCATTTGGGGACAGGGGAGTAGAAACACCATATATTTT. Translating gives CASIWGQGSRNTIYF.

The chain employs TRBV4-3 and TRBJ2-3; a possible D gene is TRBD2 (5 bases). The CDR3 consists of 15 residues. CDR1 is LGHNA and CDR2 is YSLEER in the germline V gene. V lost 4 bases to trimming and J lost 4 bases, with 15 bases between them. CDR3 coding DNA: TGCGCCAGCAGCCCCCGCGGGCAAGCCCCAGATACGCAGTATTTT. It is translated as CASSPRGQAPDTQYF.

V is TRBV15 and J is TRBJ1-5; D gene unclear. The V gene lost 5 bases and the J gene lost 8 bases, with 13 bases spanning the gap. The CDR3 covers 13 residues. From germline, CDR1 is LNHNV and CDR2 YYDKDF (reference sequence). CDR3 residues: CATSPLGSKPQHF. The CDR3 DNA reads TGTGCCACCAGCCCCCTGGGTAGCAAGCCCCAGCATTTT.

CDR3 protein: CASSPRPAGAGGYTF. CDR3 sequence (DNA): TGTGCCAGCAGCCCCCGCCCGGCAGGCGCGGGGGGCTACACCTTC. This chain uses TRBV14 with TRBJ1-2; no firm D call. V lost 4 bases and J 8 bases, leaving 20 bases between the germline ends. The length of the CDR3 is 15 residues. The germline gives CDR1 SGHDN, CDR2 FVKESK.

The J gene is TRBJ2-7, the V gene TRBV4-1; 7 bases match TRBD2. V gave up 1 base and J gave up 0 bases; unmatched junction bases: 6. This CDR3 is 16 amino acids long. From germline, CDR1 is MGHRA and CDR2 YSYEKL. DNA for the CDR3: TGCGCCAGCAGCCAAGGGGAGGGACTCAGCTCCTACGAGCAGTACTTC. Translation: CASSQGEGLSSYEQYF.

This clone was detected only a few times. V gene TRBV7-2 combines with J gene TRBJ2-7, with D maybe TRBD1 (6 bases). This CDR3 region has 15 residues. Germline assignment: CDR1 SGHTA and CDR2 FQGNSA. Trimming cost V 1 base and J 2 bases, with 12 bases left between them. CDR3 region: CASSLDDRIPYEQYF. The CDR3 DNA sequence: TGTGCCAGCAGCTTAGATGACAGGATACCCTACGAGCAGTACTTC.

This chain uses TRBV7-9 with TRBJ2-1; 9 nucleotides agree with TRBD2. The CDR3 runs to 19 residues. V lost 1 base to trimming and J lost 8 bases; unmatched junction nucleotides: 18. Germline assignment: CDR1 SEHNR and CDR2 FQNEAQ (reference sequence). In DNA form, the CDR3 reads TGTGCCAGCAGCTTAGGTTTGGAGCGGGGGGCCAAGTTTGGGGATGAGCAGTTCTTC. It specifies CASSLGLERGAKFGDEQFF.

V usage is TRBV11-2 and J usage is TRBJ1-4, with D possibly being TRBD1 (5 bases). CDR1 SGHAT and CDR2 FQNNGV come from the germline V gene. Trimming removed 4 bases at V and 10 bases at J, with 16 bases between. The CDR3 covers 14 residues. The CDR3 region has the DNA TGTGCCAGCAGCTGGACGGTTCAAGACAGAAAACTGTTTTTT. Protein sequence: CASSWTVQDRKLFF.

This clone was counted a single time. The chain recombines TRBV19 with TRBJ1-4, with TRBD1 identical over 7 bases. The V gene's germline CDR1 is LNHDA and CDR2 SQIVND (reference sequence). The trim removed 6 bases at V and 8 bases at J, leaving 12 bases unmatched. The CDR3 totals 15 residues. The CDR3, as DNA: TGTGCCAGTAGCCCGGAGACAGGGCGGTGGGAAAAACTGTTTTTT. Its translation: CASSPETGRWEKLFF. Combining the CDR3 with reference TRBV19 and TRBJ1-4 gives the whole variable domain DGGITQSPKYLFRKEGQNVTLSCEQNLNHDAMYWYRQDPGQGLRLIYYSQIVNDFQKGDIAEGYSVSREKKESFPLTVTSAQKNPTAFYLCASSPETGRWEKLFFGSGTQLSVL.

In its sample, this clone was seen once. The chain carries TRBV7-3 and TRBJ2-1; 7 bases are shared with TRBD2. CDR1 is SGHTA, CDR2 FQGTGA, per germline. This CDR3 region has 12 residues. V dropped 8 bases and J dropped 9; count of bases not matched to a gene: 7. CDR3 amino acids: CASGGGDGEQFF. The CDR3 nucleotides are TGTGCCAGCGGGGGAGGGGATGGTGAGCAGTTCTTC.

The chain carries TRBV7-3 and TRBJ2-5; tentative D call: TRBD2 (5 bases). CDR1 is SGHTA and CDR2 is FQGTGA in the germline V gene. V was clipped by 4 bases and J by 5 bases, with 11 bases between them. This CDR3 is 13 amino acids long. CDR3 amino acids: CASSSNTGETQYF. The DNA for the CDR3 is TGTGCCAGCAGCTCAAATACGGGGGAGACCCAGTACTTC.

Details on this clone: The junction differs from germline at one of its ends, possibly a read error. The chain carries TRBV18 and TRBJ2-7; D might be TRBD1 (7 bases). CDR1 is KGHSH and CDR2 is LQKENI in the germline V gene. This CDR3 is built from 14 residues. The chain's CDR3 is CASSPSEGAYGQYF. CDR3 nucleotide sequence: TGTGCCAGCTCACCCTCGGAGGGGGCTTACGGGCAGTACTTC.

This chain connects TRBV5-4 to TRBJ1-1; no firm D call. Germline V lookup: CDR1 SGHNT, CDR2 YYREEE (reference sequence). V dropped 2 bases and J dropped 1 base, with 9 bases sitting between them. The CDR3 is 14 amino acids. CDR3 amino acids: CASSFSGENTEAFF. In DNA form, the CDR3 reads TGTGCCAGCAGCTTCTCGGGAGAGAACACTGAAGCTTTCTTT. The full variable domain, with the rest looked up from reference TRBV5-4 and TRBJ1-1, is ETGVTQSPTHLIKTRGQQVTLRCSSQSGHNTVSWYQQALGQGPQFIFQYYREEENGRGNFPPRFSGLQFPNYSSELNVNALELDDSALYLCASSFSGENTEAFFGQGTRLTVV.

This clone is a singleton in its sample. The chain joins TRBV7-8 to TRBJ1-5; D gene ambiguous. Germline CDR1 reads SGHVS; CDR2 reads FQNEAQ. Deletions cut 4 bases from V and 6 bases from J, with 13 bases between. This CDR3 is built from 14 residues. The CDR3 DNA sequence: TGTGCCAGCAGCTGGTTCGGGGTAAGTCAGCCCCAGCATTTT. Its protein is CASSWFGVSQPQHF.

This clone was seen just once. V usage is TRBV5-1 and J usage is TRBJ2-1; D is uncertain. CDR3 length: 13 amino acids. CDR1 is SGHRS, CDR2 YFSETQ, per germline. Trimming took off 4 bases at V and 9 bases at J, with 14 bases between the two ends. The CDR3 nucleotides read TGCGCCAGCAGCCCTGACCCGAGAGGTGAGCAGTTCTTC. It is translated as CASSPDPRGEQFF.

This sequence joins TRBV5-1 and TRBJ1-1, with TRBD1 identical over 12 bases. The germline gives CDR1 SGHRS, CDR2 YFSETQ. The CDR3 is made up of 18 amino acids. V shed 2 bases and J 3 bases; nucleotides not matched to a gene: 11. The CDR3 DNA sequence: TGCGCCAGCAGCTTAGACCCGGGACAGGGGGCGAGGGACACTGAAGCTTTCTTT. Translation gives CASSLDPGQGARDTEAFF.

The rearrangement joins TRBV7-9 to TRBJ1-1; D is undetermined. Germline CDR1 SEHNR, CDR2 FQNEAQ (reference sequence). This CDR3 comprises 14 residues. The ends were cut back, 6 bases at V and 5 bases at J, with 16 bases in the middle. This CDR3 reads CASRPTGVGTEAFF. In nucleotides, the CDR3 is TGTGCCAGCAGACCCACGGGAGTCGGGACTGAAGCTTTCTTT.

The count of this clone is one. CDR3 residues: CASSLTGADTEAFF. The CDR3 bases are TGTGCCAGCAGCCTCACAGGGGCGGACACTGAAGCTTTCTTT. The rearrangement links TRBV6-6 to TRBJ1-1, with 7 bases lining up with TRBD1. This CDR3 region has 14 residues. V lost 6 bases, J lost 3 bases, and 7 bases stayed unmatched. CDR1 is MNHNY and CDR2 is SVGAGI in the germline V gene (reference sequence).

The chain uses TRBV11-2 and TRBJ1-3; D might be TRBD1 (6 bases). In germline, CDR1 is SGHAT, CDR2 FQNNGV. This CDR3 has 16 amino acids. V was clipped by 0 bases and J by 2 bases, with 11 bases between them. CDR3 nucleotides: TGTGCCAGCAGCTTAGATCGCGGGGGCACTGGAAACACCATATATTTT. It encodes CASSLDRGGTGNTIYF.

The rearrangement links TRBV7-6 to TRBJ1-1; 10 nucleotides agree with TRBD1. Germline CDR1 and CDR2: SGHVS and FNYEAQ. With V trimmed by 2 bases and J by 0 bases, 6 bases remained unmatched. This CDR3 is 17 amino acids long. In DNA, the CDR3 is TGTGCCAGCAGCTTAAGGGACAGGGGCCTCATGAACACTGAAGCTTTCTTT. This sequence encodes CASSLRDRGLMNTEAFF.